Shown below are 18 T cell receptor beta chains from a single sample sequenced in a study of blood T cell repertoires in COVID-19. The repertoire was sequenced with immunoSEQ multiplex PCR; TCRdb's copy has only in-frame clones and lacks some. This table holds a few hundred thousand clones, 91% found once. The material sequenced was peripheral blood. These receptors all come from a person aged 18-30 years with COVID-19, enrolled during active disease.

This clone occurred once. The chain carries TRBV18 and TRBJ2-1, with D perhaps matching TRBD1 (5 bases). This CDR3 has 16 residues. V dropped 0 bases and J dropped 4 bases, with 13 bases sitting between them. CDR1 and CDR2 (germline): KGHSH, LQKENI. The DNA for the CDR3 is TGTGCCAGCTCACCACCCCAGACAGTAACTTACAATGAGCAGTTCTTC. It encodes CASSPPQTVTYNEQFF.

The sample holds a few counts of this clone. The chain is built from TRBV2 and TRBJ1-2, with D perhaps matching TRBD1 (6 bases). CDR3 length: 15 residues. The germline V gene has CDR1 SNHLY and CDR2 FYNNEI. Trimming shortened V by 3 bases and J by 4 bases, and 15 bases separated the two germline ends. CDR3: CASSEAQGSSYGYTF. The DNA for the CDR3 is TGTGCCAGCAGTGAGGCACAGGGTTCTTCCTATGGCTACACCTTC.

V gene TRBV6-4 combines with J gene TRBJ1-5, with TRBD1 identical over 8 bases. CDR1 MRHNA and CDR2 SNTAGT come from the germline V gene. The CDR3 spans 14 residues. Germline trimming cut 10 bases from V and 15 bases from J; bases unmatched to any gene: 20. The DNA of the CDR3 is TGTGCCAAAAATTCCGGGACAGGTTTTAACCCCATGCATTTT. This gives the protein CAKNSGTGFNPMHF.

This rearrangement joins TRBV18 to TRBJ1-1; D not certain. This CDR3 spans 13 amino acids. Trimming left V 3 bases short and J 1 base short, with 6 bases between. The germline V gene has CDR1 KGHSH and CDR2 LQKENI. CDR3 amino acids: CASSPETNTEAFF. In nucleotides, the CDR3 is TGTGCCAGCTCACCGGAGACGAACACTGAAGCTTTCTTT. Full variable domain (remainder filled in from reference TRBV18 and TRBJ1-1): NAGVMQNPRHLVRRRGQEARLRCSPMKGHSHVYWYRQLPEEGLKFMVYLQKENIIDESGMPKERFSAEFPKEGPSILRIQQVVRGDSAAYFCASSPETNTEAFFGQGTRLTVV.

This chain links TRBV6-5 with TRBJ2-5; tentatively, D is TRBD1 (6 bases). The CDR3 totals 14 residues. V was cut by 5 bases and J by 0 bases, with 10 bases left in between. Germline loops: CDR1 MNHEY, CDR2 SVGAGI. The CDR3 here is CASSMTGDQETQYF. CDR3 nucleotide sequence: TGTGCCAGCAGTATGACAGGCGACCAAGAGACCCAGTACTTC.

V gene TRBV2 combines with J gene TRBJ2-1; a possible D gene is TRBD2 (6 bases). Germline V gives CDR1 SNHLY, CDR2 FYNNEI. V gave up 10 bases and J gave up 5 bases, with 21 bases separating them. The CDR3 consists of 15 residues. The CDR3 loop is CAIIVGEAGDNEQFF. The CDR3 nucleotides are TGTGCCATAATCGTCGGGGAGGCCGGGGACAATGAGCAGTTCTTC.

The J gene is TRBJ1-6, the V gene TRBV7-9; D is uncertain. Trimming left V 3 bases short and J 2 bases short, with 14 bases between. This CDR3 spans 17 amino acids. The germline V gene encodes CDR1 SEHNR and CDR2 FQNEAQ (reference sequence). CDR3 DNA: TGTGCCAGCAGCTTCTTCGAGGGTTACCCCTATAATTCACCCCTCCACTTT. Its protein is CASSFFEGYPYNSPLHF.

V usage is TRBV28 and J usage is TRBJ2-5; 7 nucleotides match TRBD1. CDR3 size: 13 residues. CDR1 and CDR2 (germline): MDHEN, SYDVKM. V lost 3 bases to trimming and J lost 7 bases; unmatched junction nucleotides: 5. DNA of the CDR3: TGTGCCAGCAGTTTCCTGACAGGGACGACCCAGTACTTC. It yields the protein CASSFLTGTTQYF. Based on the CDR3 plus reference TRBV28 and TRBJ2-5, the full variable domain is DVKVTQSSRYLVKRTGEKVFLECVQDMDHENMFWYRQDPGLGLRLIYFSYDVKMKEKGDIPEGYSVSREKKERFSLILESASTNQTSMYLCASSFLTGTTQYFGPGTRLLVL.

The chain joins TRBV19 to TRBJ1-5; the D is unclear. In germline, CDR1 is LNHDA, CDR2 SQIVND (reference sequence). V shed 5 bases and J shed 4 bases, with 15 bases lying between them. This CDR3 is built from 15 residues. CDR3 DNA sequence: TGTGCCAGTAGTGAGGGAGGGTTGATGAATCAGCCCCAGCATTTT. This encodes CASSEGGLMNQPQHF. The full variable domain, its missing parts supplied by reference TRBV19 and TRBJ1-5, is DGGITQSPKYLFRKEGQNVTLSCEQNLNHDAMYWYRQDPGQGLRLIYYSQIVNDFQKGDIAEGYSVSREKKESFPLTVTSAQKNPTAFYLCASSEGGLMNQPQHFGDGTRLSIL.

This chain links TRBV19 with TRBJ2-2; 8 bases are shared with TRBD2. With 5 bases clipped from V and 5 bases from J, the junction kept 4 bases outside the gene matches. Germline V CDR1 and CDR2: LNHDA, SQIVND (reference sequence). This CDR3 has 14 residues. The CDR3 bases are TGTGCCAGTAGTGCGACTAGCGTTACCGGGGAGCTGTTTTTT. It codes for CASSATSVTGELFF.

This chain's CDR3 is CASSSPVSNQPQHF. The DNA of the CDR3 is TGTGCCAGCAGTTCCCCGGTCTCGAATCAGCCCCAGCATTTT. V gene TRBV6-2 or TRBV6-3 combines with J gene TRBJ1-5; no firm D call. Trimming pared 4 bases from V and 4 bases from J, leaving 11 bases between. CDR3 length: 14 residues. Per the germline V gene, CDR1 is MNHEY and CDR2 is SVGEGT.

V is TRBV11-2 and J is TRBJ2-1; 9 positions match TRBD2. This CDR3 has 16 amino acids. Trimming cost V 5 bases and J 7 bases; bases outside gene matches: 12. Germline V gene lookup returns CDR1 SGHAT and CDR2 FQNNGV. CDR3 protein: CASSVRLAELQNEQFF. The CDR3 DNA reads as TGTGCCAGCAGCGTTCGACTAGCGGAACTACAGAATGAGCAGTTCTTC.

The rearrangement links TRBV27 to TRBJ2-1; D unresolved. CDR3 length: 13 amino acids. Germline V gene data show CDR1 as MNHEY and CDR2 as SMNVEV (reference sequence). Trimming left V 1 base short and J 8 bases short, with 9 bases between. The CDR3 DNA is TGTGCCAGCAGTTTATACCTTGAGGATGAGCAGTTCTTC. Amino acid sequence: CASSLYLEDEQFF.

The chain carries TRBV7-2 and TRBJ2-2; the D gene is possibly TRBD1 (5 bases). Germline loops: CDR1 SGHTA, CDR2 FQGNSA. CDR3 length equals 12 residues. Deletions cut 4 bases from V and 6 bases from J, with 6 bases between. The CDR3 reads CASSWGSGELFF. As DNA, the CDR3 is TGTGCCAGCAGCTGGGGCTCCGGGGAGCTGTTTTTT.

This rearrangement joins TRBV7-9 to TRBJ1-2; 7 positions agree with TRBD1. In germline, CDR1 is SEHNR, CDR2 FQNEAQ (reference sequence). The CDR3 spans 14 residues. V dropped 6 bases and J dropped 8; count of bases not matched to a gene: 12. As DNA, the CDR3 is TGTGCCAGCAGTTCAGGGGGACACCTCGGGGGCTACACCTTC. It is translated as CASSSGGHLGGYTF.

V usage is TRBV30 and J usage is TRBJ1-5; possible D gene TRBD1, 6 bases. Trimming shortened V by 3 bases and J by 5 bases, and 17 bases separated the two germline ends. Germline loops: CDR1 GTSNPN, CDR2 SVGIG (reference sequence). The CDR3 is 15 residues long. The CDR3 region is CAWRDLRDTDQPQHF. The CDR3 DNA follows: TGTGCCTGGAGGGACCTCCGGGACACCGATCAGCCCCAGCATTTT.

This chain uses TRBV7-2 with TRBJ2-1, with D unclear. This CDR3 has 11 residues. Between the trimmed V and J ends, which lost 5 bases and 8 bases, there was a span of 7 bases. CDR1 is SGHTA, CDR2 FQGNSA, per germline. The CDR3 here is CASSLIYEQFF. The DNA of the CDR3 is TGTGCCAGCAGCCTAATATATGAGCAGTTCTTC. The entire variable domain, with the rest obtained from reference TRBV7-2 and TRBJ2-1, is as follows: GAGVSQSPSNKVTEKGKDVELRCDPISGHTALYWYRQSLGQGLEFLIYFQGNSAPDKSGLPSDRFSAERTGGSVSTLTIQRTQQEDSAVYLCASSLIYEQFFGPGTRLTVL.

This chain joins TRBV25-1 and TRBJ2-1, with D possibly TRBD2 on 5 matching bases. Germline V lookup: CDR1 MGHDK, CDR2 SYGVNS. The CDR3 length is 12 residues. The V and J ends lost 8 bases and 7 bases respectively, with 12 bases between them. The CDR3 bases are TGTGCCAGCGCCCAGACTAATAATGAGCAGTTCTTC. Amino acids: CASAQTNNEQFF.